This T cell receptor (beta chain) appears in the sequencing data of a study of Ad26.COV2.S vaccination and SARS-CoV-2 variants. Whole-study context: Donor got 5x10^10 or 1x10^11 viral particles of Ad26.COV2.S.

Trimming took 2 bases from V and 5 from J, leaving 9 bases between them. This CDR3 has 13 residues. The germline V gene has CDR1 SGHKS and CDR2 YYEKEE (reference sequence). Treatment noted: 19 received Ad26.COV2.S at low or high dose, single or two shots; 5 received placebo; per-sample allocation not given. The study sampled participants on day 63 after the first vaccine or placebo injection. Expression of Wuhan-strain SARS-CoV-2 spike came from the Ad26 vector that formed the vaccine. This table comes from immunoSEQ multiplex PCR, and its TCRdb copy is limited to in-frame clones, with some not included. In the table there are more than 350,000 clones, around 90% of which are singletons.

The chain combines TRBV5-5 with TRBJ2-3; unclear D gene. This sequence was found in a person aged 18 to 65 who received the Ad26.COV2.S COVID-19 vaccine or a placebo. The specimen was peripheral blood, collected in a trial of Ad26.COV2.S vaccine versus placebo. CDR3 nucleotides: TGTGCCAGCAGCTTAATCCTTGGAGATACGCAGTATTTT. Its protein is CASSLILGDTQYF.